The clone carrying this T cell receptor (beta chain) was observed at least ten times. The data belong to a study of HIV-infected patients and healthy controls. Follow-up blood was drawn about 14 weeks, roughly three months, after antiretroviral therapy began. The repertoire came from unfractionated whole blood and reflected all unsorted peripheral T cells. About 500 ng RNA was reverse transcribed with alpha and beta constant-region primers. Each of the alpha and beta chains got its own library through chain-specific third strand synthesis with indices. MiXCR, applied by TCRdb to the 5' RACE reads, yields one record per CDR3 protein. Of about 5,500 distinct CDR3 sequences listed, approximately 8.2% were seen once; the top ten hold approximately 25%. The sample in question was blood, obtained during antiretroviral therapy. The sequence was obtained from an adult with HIV infection.

CDR3 protein: CASSSYPSGSYEQYF. The CDR3 nucleotides are TGTGCCAGCAGCTCCTACCCTAGCGGGAGTTACGAGCAGTACTTC. The chain is built from TRBV7-9 and TRBJ2-7; 10 bases match TRBD2. CDR1 is SEHNR and CDR2 is FQNEAQ in the germline V gene (reference sequence). The length of the CDR3 is 15 residues. Losses at the gene ends were 4 bases for V and 4 bases for J; bases not matched to a gene: 7.